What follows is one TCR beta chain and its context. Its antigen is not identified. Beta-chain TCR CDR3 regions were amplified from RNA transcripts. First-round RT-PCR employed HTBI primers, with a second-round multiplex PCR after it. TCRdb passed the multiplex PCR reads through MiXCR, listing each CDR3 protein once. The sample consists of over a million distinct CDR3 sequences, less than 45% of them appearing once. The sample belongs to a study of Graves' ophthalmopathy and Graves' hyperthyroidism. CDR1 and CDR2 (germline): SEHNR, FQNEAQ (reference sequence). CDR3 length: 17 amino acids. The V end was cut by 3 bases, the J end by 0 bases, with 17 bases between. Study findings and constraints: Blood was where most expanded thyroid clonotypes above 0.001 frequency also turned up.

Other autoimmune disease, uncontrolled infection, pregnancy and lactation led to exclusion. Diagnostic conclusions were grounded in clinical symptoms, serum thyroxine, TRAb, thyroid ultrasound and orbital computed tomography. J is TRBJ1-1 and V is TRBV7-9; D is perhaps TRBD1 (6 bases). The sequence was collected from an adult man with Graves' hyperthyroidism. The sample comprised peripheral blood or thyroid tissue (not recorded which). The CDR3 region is CASSFPPGAIMNTEAFF. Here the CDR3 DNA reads TGTGCCAGCAGCTTCCCCCCAGGGGCAATAATGAACACTGAAGCTTTCTTT.